This T cell receptor beta chain is drawn from a study of T cells after yellow fever vaccination. Overall study context: Preparation of the low-cell-number fractions used SMART-Seq v4 Ultra Low Input.

Template-switching 5'RACE yielded the TCR cDNA; a universal primer site and UMIs were added in the process. Via MiXCR, TCRdb re-called the 5' RACE reads, giving one row per CDR3 protein. The top ten clones hold around 40% of a sample with 100,000 to 150,000 distinct CDR3 sequences, around 9.8% of them seen once. This clonotype was found many times. The source material was CD8+ T cells sorted from PBMCs, sampled on the day of the yellow fever booster vaccination. The TCR comes from a man aged 18 to 29 who received the YFV17D yellow fever vaccine.

In nucleotides, the CDR3 is TGTGCCAGCAGCCATTGGGACTCCCCTGAGACCCAGTACTTC. It encodes CASSHWDSPETQYF. This sequence joins TRBV7-9 and TRBJ2-5; D is possibly TRBD2 (6 bases). Germline CDR1 SEHNR, CDR2 FQNEAQ (reference sequence). Trimming shortened V by 5 bases and J by 5 bases, and 15 bases separated the two germline ends. This CDR3 has 14 residues.